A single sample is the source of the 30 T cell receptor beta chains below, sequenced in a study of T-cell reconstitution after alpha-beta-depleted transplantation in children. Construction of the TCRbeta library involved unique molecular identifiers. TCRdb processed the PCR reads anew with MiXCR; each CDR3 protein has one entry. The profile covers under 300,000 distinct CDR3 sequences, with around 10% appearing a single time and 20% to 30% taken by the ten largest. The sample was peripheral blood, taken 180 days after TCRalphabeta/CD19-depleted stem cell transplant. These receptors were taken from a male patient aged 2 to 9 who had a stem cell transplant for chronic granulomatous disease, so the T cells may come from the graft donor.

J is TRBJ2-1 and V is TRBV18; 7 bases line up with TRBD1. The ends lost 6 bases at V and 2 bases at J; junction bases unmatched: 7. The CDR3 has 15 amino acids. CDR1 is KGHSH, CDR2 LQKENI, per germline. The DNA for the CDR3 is TGTGCCAGCTCCGAGGACAGGCAACCCTACAATGAGCAGTTCTTC. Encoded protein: CASSEDRQPYNEQFF.

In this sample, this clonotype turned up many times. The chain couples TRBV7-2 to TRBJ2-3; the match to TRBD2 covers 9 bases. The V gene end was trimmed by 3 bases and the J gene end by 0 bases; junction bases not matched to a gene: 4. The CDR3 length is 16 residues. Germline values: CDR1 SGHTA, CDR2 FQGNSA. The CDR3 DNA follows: TGTGCCAGCAGCTTCCGACTAGCGGTTAGCACAGATACGCAGTATTTT. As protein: CASSFRLAVSTDTQYF.

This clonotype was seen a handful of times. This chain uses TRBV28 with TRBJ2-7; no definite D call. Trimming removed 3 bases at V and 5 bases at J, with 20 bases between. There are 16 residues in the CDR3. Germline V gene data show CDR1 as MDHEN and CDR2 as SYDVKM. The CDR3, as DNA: TGTGCCAGCAGTTTCCCCTCCGGTGTCGGTGACCACGAGCAGTACTTC. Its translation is CASSFPSGVGDHEQYF.

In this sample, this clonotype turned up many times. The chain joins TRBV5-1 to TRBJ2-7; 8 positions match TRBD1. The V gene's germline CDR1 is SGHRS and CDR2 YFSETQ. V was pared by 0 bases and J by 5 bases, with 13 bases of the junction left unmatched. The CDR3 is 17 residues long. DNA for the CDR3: TGCGCCAGCAGCTTGGCTGGATCCGGGACAGGAGCCAACGAGCAGTACTTC. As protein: CASSLAGSGTGANEQYF.

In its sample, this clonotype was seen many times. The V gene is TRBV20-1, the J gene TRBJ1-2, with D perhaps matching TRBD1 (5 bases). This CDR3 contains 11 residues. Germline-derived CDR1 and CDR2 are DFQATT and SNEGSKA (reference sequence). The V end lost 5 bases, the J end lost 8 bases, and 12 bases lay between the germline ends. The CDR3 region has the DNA TGCAGTGCTCTGGGGGGGAGCGGCTACACCTTC. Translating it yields CSALGGSGYTF.

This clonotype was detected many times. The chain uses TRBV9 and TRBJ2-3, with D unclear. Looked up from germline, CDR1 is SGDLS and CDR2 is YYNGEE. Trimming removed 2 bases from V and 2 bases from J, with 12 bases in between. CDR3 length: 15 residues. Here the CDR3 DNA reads TGTGCCAGCAGCGTTGATGGGCCCACCACAGATACGCAGTATTTT. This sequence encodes CASSVDGPTTDTQYF.

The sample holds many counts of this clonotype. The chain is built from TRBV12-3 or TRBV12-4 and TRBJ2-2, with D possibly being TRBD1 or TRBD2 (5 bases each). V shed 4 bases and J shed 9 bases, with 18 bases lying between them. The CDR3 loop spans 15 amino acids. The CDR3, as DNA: TGTGCCAGCAGTTCCCGGGACCCCGCCCACAGGGAGCTGTTTTTT. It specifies CASSSRDPAHRELFF.

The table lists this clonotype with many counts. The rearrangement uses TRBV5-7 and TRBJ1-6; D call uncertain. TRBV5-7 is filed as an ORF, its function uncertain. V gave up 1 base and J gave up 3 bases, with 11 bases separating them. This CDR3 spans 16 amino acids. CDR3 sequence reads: CASSLRGVIYNSPLHF. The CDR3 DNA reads TGTGCCAGCAGCTTGCGCGGGGTGATCTATAATTCACCCCTCCACTTT.

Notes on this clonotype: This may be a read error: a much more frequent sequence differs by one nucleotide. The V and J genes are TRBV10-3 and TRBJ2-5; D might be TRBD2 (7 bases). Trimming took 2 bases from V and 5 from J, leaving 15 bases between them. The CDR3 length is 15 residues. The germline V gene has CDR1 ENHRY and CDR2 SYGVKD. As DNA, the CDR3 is TGTGCCATCAGTGAGACTCGGGGGGCTGGGGAGACCCAGTACTTC. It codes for CAISETRGAGETQYF.

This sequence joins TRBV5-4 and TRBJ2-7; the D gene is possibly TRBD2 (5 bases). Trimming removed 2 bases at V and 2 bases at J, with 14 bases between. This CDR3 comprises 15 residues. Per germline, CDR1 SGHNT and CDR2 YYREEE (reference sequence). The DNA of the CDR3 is TGTGCCAGCAGCTTTGGGAGCCTACCAACCTACGAGCAGTACTTC. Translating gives CASSFGSLPTYEQYF.

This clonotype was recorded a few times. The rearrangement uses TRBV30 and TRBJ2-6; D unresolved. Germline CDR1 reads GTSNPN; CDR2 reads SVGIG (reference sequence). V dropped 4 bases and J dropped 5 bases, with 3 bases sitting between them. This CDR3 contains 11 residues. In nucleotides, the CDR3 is TGTGCCTGGAAATGGGCCAACGTCCTGACTTTC. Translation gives CAWKWANVLTF.

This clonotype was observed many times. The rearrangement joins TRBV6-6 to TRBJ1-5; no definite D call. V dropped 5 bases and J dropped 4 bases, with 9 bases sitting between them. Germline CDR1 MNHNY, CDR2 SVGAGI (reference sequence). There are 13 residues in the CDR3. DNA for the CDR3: TGTGCCAGCAGTAAAGCCCATAATCAGCCCCAGCATTTT. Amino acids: CASSKAHNQPQHF.

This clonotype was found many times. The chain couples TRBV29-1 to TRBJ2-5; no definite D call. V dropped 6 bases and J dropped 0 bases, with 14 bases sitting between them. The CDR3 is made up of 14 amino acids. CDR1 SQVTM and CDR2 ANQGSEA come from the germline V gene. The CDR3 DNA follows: TGCAGCGTAGGCCTAGGAAGGGACCAAGAGACCCAGTACTTC. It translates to CSVGLGRDQETQYF.

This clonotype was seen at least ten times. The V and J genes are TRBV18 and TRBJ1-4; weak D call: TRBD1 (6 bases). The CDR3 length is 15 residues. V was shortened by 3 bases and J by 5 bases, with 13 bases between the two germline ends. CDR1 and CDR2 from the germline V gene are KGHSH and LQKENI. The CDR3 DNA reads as TGTGCCAGCTCACCTCCGTCTGACAGGAATGAAAAACTGTTTTTT. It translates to CASSPPSDRNEKLFF. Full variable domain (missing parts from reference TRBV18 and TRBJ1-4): NAGVMQNPRHLVRRRGQEARLRCSPMKGHSHVYWYRQLPEEGLKFMVYLQKENIIDESGMPKERFSAEFPKEGPSILRIQQVVRGDSAAYFCASSPPSDRNEKLFFGSGTQLSVL.

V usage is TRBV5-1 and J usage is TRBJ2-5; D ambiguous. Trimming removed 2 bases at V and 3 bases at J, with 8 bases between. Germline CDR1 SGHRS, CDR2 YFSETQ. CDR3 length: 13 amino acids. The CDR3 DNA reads TGCGCCAGCAGCTTCAGGCTTGAAGAGACCCAGTACTTC. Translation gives CASSFRLEETQYF.

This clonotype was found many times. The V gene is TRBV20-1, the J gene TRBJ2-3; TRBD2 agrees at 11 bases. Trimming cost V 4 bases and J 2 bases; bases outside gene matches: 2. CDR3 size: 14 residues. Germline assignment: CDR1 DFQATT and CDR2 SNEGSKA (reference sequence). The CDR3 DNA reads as TGCAGTGCTACACTAGCGGGAGCCACAGATACGCAGTATTTT. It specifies CSATLAGATDTQYF.

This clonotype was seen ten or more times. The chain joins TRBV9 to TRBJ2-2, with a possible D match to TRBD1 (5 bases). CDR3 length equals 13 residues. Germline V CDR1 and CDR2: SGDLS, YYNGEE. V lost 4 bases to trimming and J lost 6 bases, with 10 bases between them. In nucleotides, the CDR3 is TGTGCCAGCAGCTTAGGGGTTGCCGGGGAGCTGTTTTTT. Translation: CASSLGVAGELFF.

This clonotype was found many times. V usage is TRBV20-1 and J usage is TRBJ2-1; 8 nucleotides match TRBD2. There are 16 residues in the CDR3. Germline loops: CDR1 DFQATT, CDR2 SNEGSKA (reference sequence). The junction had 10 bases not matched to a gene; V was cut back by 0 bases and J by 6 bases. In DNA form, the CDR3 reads TGCAGTGCTAGAGATACCGGGAGGGCCTCAGGCAATGAGCAGTTCTTC. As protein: CSARDTGRASGNEQFF.

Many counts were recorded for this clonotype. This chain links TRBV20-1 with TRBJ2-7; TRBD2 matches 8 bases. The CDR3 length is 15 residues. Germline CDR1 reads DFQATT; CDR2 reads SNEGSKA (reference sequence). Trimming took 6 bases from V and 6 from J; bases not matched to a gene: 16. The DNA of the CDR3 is TGCAGTGCGCAGAGGGGGGCGGGGGGCGATACCGAGCAGTACTTC. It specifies CSAQRGAGGDTEQYF.

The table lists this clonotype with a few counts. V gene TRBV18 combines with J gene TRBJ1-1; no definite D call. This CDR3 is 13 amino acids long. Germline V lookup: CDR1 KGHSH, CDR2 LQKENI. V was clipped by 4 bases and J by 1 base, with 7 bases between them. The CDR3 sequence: CASSRSGNTEAFF. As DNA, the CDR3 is TGTGCCAGCTCACGAAGCGGGAACACTGAAGCTTTCTTT.

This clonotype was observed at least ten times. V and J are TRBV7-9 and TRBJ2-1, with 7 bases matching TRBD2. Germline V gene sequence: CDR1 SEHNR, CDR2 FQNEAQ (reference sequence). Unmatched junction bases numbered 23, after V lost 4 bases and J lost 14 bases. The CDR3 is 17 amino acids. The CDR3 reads CASSSQYGVAWAGAEFF. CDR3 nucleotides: TGTGCCAGCAGCTCACAATATGGGGTAGCATGGGCGGGAGCGGAGTTCTTC.

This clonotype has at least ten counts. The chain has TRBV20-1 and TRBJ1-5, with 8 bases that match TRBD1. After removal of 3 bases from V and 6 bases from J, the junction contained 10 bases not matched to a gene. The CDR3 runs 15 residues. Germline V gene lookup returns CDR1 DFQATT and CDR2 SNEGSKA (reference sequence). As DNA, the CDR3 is TGCAGTGCTAGCCCGCAGGGGGCCGGGGTTCAGCCCCAGCATTTT. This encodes CSASPQGAGVQPQHF.

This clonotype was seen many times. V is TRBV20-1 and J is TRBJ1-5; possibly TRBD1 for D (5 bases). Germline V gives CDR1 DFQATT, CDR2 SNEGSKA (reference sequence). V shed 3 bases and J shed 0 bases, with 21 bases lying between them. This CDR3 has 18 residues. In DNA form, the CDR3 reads TGCAGTGCTAGTCTCAGGGCCCATTTAGGCTCTAGCAATCAGCCCCAGCATTTT. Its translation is CSASLRAHLGSSNQPQHF.

The CDR3 bases are TGTGCCAGCAGCAAGCCAACCATAGGCCAAGAGACCCAGTACTTC. Encoded protein: CASSKPTIGQETQYF. V is TRBV7-2 and J is TRBJ2-5; D call uncertain. Germline V gene data show CDR1 as SGHTA and CDR2 as FQGNSA. The CDR3 is 15 amino acids. Trimming shortened V by 5 bases and J by 1 base, and 14 bases separated the two germline ends. Using reference TRBV7-2 and TRBJ2-5 for the parts outside the CDR3, the full variable domain is GAGVSQSPSNKVTEKGKDVELRCDPISGHTALYWYRQSLGQGLEFLIYFQGNSAPDKSGLPSDRFSAERTGGSVSTLTIQRTQQEDSAVYLCASSKPTIGQETQYFGPGTRLLVL.

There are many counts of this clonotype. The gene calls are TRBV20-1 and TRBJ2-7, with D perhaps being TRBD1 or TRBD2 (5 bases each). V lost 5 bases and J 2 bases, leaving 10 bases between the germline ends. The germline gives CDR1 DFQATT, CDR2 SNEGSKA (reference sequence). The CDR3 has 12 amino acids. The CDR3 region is CSAPRDPYEQYF. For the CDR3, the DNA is TGCAGTGCTCCTCGGGACCCCTACGAGCAGTACTTC.

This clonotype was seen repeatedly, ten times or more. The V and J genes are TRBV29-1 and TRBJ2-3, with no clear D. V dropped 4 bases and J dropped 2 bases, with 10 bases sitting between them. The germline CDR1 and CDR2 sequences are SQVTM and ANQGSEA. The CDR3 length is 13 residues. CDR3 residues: CSVVGRLTDTQYF. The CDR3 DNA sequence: TGCAGCGTTGTAGGCAGACTCACAGATACGCAGTATTTT.

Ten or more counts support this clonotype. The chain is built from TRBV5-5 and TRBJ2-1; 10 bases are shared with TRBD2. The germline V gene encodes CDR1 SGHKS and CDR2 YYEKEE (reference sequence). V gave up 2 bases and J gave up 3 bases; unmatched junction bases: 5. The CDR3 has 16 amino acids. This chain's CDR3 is CASSFPASGSYNEQFF. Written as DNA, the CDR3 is TGTGCCAGCAGCTTTCCCGCTAGCGGGAGCTACAATGAGCAGTTCTTC. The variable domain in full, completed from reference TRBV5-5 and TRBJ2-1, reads DAGVTQSPTHLIKTRGQQVTLRCSPISGHKSVSWYQQVLGQGPQFIFQYYEKEERGRGNFPDRFSARQFPNYSSELNVNALLLGDSALYLCASSFPASGSYNEQFFGPGTRLTVL.

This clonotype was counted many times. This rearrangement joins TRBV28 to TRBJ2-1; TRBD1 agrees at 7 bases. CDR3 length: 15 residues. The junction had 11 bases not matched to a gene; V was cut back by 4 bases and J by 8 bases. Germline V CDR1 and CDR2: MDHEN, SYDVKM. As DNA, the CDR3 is TGTGCCAGCAGTTCACCGGGACAGTTTTTGGATGAGCAGTTCTTC. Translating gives CASSSPGQFLDEQFF.

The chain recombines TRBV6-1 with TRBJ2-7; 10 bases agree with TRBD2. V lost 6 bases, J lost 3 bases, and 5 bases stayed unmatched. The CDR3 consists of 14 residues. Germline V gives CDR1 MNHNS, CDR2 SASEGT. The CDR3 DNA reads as TGTGCCAGCAGATGGACTAGCGGAGGCTACGAGCAGTACTTC. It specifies CASRWTSGGYEQYF.

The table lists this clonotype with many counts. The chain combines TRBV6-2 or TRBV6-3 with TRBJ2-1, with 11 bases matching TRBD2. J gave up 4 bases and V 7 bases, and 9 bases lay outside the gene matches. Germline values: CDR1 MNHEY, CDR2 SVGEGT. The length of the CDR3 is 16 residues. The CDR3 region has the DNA TGTGCCAGCACCAGACTAGCGGGGCTAGGATACAATGAGCAGTTCTTC. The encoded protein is CASTRLAGLGYNEQFF.